A selection of T cell receptor beta chains follows, all from one sample in a study of blood T cell repertoires in COVID-19. Data came from immunoSEQ multiplex PCR; TCRdb stores just in-frame clones and leaves some out. This table has approximately 200,000 clones, 70% to 90% appearing once. The sample taken for sequencing was PBMCs or T cells enriched from blood (not recorded which). Every receptor here comes from a man aged 30 to 39 who had recovered from COVID-19. CDR3s include the opening cysteine and the closing phenylalanine or tryptophan. The D gene is left open where the match is weak. Only part of the rows carry a size: once, few, many, or a class if the clone is expanded.

D,V,size,J,CDR3,DNA
-,TRBV6-5,-,TRBJ1-1,CATTWREAFF,TGTGCCACCACTTGGAGGGAAGCTTTCTTT
-,TRBV13,-,TRBJ1-4,CASSLRRGFSTNEKLFF,TGTGCCAGCAGCTTAAGGCGGGGGTTTTCTACTAATGAAAAACTGTTTTTT
-,TRBV6-5,-,TRBJ2-3,CASNRQGTDTQYF,TGTGCCAGCAACAGACAAGGTACAGATACGCAGTATTTT
-,TRBV7-2,-,TRBJ1-3,CASSLDQINTIYF,TGTGCCAGCAGCTTAGACCAGATAAACACCATATATTTT
TRBD1,TRBV7-9,-,TRBJ1-3,CASSSRTGMAGNTIYF,TGTGCCAGCAGCTCCAGGACAGGGATGGCTGGAAACACCATATATTTT
TRBD1,TRBV6-5,-,TRBJ1-2,CASSLLQGPTVGYTF,TGTGCCAGCAGTTTACTACAGGGGCCTACTGTTGGCTACACCTTC
-,TRBV28,-,TRBJ2-4,CASSEAREAKNIQYF,TGTGCCAGCAGCGAAGCGAGGGAAGCCAAAAACATTCAGTACTTC
TRBD2,TRBV3-1/TRBV3-2,-,TRBJ2-5,CASSQARIRAGEETQYF,TGTGCCAGCAGCCAAGCCCGAATTAGGGCGGGGGAGGAGACCCAGTACTTC
TRBD2,TRBV11-1,-,TRBJ2-7,CASSRGGPPDVEQYF,TGTGCCAGCAGCCGGGGGGGCCCCCCGGATGTCGAGCAGTACTTC
TRBD1,TRBV7-9,-,TRBJ1-5,CASSTGQGVNQPQHF,TGTGCCAGCAGCACCGGACAGGGGGTCAATCAGCCCCAGCATTTT
TRBD1,TRBV19,-,TRBJ1-4,CASSIVGTAEKLFF,TGTGCCAGTAGTATAGTGGGGACAGCAGAAAAACTGTTTTTT
TRBD2,TRBV27,-,TRBJ2-7,CASRRGLAGPYEQYF,TGTGCCAGCAGGCGGGGACTAGCGGGCCCCTACGAGCAGTACTTC
TRBD2,TRBV7-8,-,TRBJ2-1,CASSVEWTSYGEQFF,TGTGCCAGCAGCGTCGAATGGACTAGTTACGGTGAGCAGTTCTTC
TRBD1,TRBV6-1,many,TRBJ1-2,CASSGTPTGGAAGYTF,TGTGCCAGCAGTGGGACACCGACAGGGGGCGCGGCCGGCTACACCTTC
-,TRBV28,-,TRBJ2-1,CASSFWGTTGSYNEQFF,TGTGCCAGCAGTTTTTGGGGAACCACAGGCTCCTACAATGAGCAGTTCTTC
TRBD1,TRBV29-1,-,TRBJ1-1,CSVGAGGTGTTEAFF,TGCAGCGTTGGAGCGGGTGGGACAGGGACCACTGAAGCTTTCTTT
TRBD1,TRBV7-3,-,TRBJ2-1,CASSPGTGGYNEQFF,TGTGCCAGCAGCCCAGGGACAGGGGGGTACAATGAGCAGTTCTTC